This T cell receptor beta chain comes out of a study of blood T cell repertoires in COVID-19. Assay used: immunoSEQ multiplex PCR; TCRdb lists only in-frame clones, some missing. The sample contains fewer than 350,000 clones, approximately 85% of which appear only once. Which cohort a participant joined came from the clinical history participants gave. All recovered Cohort 3 donors got two negative PCRs, got clearance, or saw symptom resolution. Sequencing was carried out using PBMCs or T cells enriched from blood (not recorded which). The sequence came from a man between 25 and 39 years old who had recovered from COVID-19.

CDR3 residues: CASSIREAGEQYF. CDR3 in DNA: TGTGCCAGTAGTATCCGGGAGGCTGGCGAGCAGTACTTC. J is TRBJ2-7 and V is TRBV19, with 7 bases identical to TRBD2. This CDR3 comprises 13 residues. The germline V gene encodes CDR1 LNHDA and CDR2 SQIVND (reference sequence). The V and J ends lost 3 bases and 6 bases, in that order; junction bases with no gene match: 5.